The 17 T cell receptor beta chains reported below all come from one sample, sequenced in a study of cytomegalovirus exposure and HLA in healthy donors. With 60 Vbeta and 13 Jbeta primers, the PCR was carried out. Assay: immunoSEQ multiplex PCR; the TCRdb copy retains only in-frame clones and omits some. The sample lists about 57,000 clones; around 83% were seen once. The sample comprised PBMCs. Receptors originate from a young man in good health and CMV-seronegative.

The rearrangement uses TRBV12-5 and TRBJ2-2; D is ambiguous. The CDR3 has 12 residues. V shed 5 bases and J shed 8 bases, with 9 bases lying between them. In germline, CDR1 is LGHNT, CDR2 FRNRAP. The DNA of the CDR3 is TGTGCTAGTGGTCCCCCCGTGGGGGAGCTGTTTTTT. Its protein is CASGPPVGELFF. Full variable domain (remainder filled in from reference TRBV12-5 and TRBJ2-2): DARVTQTPRHKVTEMGQEVTMRCQPILGHNTVFWYRQTMMQGLELLAYFRNRAPLDDSGMPKDRFSAEMPDATLATLKIQPSEPRDSAVYFCASGPPVGELFFGEGSRLTVL.

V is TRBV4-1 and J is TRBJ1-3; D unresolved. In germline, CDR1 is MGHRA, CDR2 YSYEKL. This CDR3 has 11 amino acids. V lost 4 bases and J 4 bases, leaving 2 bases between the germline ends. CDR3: CASSPGNTIYF. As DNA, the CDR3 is TGCGCCAGCAGCCCGGGAAACACCATATATTTT.

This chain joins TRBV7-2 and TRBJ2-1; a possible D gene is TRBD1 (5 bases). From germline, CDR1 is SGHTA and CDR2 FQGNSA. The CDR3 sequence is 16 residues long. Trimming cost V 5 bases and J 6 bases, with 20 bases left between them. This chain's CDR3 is CASSQISSMTVNEQFF. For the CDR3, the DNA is TGTGCCAGCAGCCAAATTAGTTCCATGACAGTCAATGAGCAGTTCTTC.

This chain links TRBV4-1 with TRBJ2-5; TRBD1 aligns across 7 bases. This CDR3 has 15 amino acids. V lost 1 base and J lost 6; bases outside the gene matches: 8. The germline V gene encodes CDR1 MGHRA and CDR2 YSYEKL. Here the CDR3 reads CASSQGTGPSKTQYF. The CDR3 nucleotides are TGCGCCAGCAGCCAAGGGACAGGTCCGTCAAAGACCCAGTACTTC.

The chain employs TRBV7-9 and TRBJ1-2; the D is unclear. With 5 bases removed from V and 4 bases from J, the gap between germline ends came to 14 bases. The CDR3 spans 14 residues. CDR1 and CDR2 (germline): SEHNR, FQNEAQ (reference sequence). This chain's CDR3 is CASSPSPGGYGYTF. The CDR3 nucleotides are TGTGCCAGCAGCCCATCCCCAGGAGGCTATGGCTACACCTTC.

CDR3 coding DNA: TGTGCCAGCAGGTTCCCCTTCGCTAGCGGGGTTTTAGAGACCCAGTACTTC. Translation: CASRFPFASGVLETQYF. The chain has TRBV7-9 and TRBJ2-5; TRBD2 aligns across 9 bases. This CDR3 comprises 17 residues. Germline V gene data show CDR1 as SEHNR and CDR2 as FQNEAQ (reference sequence). Germline trimming cut 6 bases from V and 4 bases from J; bases unmatched to any gene: 15.

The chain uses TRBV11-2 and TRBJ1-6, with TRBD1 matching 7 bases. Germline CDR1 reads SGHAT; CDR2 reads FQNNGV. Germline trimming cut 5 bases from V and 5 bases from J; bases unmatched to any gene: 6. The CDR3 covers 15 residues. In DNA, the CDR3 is TGTGCCAGCAGCCGAACACAGGGGAATAATTCACCCCTCCACTTT. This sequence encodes CASSRTQGNNSPLHF.

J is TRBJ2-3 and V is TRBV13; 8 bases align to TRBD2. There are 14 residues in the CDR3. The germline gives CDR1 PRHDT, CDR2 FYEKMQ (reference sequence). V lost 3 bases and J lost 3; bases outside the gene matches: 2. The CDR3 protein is CASSLRGETDTQYF. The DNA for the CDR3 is TGTGCCAGCAGCTTGCGGGGGGAAACAGATACGCAGTATTTT.

The CDR3 DNA sequence: TGTGCCCCCCGGCGGGGGCAGCCGAAGAGTTCACCCCTCCACTTT. This codes for CAPRRGQPKSSPLHF. The V and J genes are TRBV21-1 and TRBJ1-6. TRBV21-1 has pseudogene status. The CDR3 length is 15 residues.

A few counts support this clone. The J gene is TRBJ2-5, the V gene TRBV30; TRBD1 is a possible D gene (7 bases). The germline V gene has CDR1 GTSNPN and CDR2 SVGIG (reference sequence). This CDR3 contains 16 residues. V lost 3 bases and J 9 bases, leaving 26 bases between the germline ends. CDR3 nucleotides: TGTGCCTGGAGCCTACACCCGACAGGGCGGGGTTGGGCCCAGTACTTC. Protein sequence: CAWSLHPTGRGWAQYF.

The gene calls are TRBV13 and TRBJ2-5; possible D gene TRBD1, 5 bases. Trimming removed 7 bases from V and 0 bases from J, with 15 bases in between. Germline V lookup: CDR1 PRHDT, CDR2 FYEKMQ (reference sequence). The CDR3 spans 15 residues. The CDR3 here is CASTPQALHQETQYF. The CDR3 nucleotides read TGTGCCAGCACCCCACAGGCACTGCACCAAGAGACCCAGTACTTC.

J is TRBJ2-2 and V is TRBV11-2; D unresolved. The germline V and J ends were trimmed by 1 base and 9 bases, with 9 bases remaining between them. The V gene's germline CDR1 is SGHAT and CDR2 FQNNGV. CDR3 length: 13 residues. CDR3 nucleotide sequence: TGTGCCAGCAGCTTAGGGCCCCCCCGGGAGCTGTTTTTT. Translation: CASSLGPPRELFF.

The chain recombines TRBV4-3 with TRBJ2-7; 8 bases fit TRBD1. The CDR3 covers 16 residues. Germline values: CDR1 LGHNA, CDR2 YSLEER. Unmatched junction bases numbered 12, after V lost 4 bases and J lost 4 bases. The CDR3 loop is CASSPMLDRAGYEQYF. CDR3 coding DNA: TGCGCCAGCAGCCCCATGCTGGACAGGGCCGGATACGAGCAGTACTTC.

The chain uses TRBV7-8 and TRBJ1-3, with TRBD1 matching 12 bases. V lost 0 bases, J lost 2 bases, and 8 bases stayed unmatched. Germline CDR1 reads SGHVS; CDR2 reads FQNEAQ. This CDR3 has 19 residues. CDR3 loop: CASSLARWDRGHAGNTIYF. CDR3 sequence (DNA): TGTGCCAGCAGCTTAGCTAGATGGGACAGGGGGCATGCTGGAAACACCATATATTTT. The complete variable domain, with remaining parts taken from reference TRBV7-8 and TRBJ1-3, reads GAGVSQSPRYKVAKRGQDVALRCDPISGHVSLFWYQQALGQGPEFLTYFQNEAQLDKSGLPSDRFFAERPEGSVSTLKIQRTQQEDSAVYLCASSLARWDRGHAGNTIYFGEGSWLTVV.

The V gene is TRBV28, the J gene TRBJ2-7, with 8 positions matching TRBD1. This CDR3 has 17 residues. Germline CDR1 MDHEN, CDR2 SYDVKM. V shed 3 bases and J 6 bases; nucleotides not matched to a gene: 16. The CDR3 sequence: CASSFFLGQGANIEQYF. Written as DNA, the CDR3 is TGTGCCAGCAGTTTTTTCCTAGGGCAGGGGGCGAACATCGAGCAGTACTTC.

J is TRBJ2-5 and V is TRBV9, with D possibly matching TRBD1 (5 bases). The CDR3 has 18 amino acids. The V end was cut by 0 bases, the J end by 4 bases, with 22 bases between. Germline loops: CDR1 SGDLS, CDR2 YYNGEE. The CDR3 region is CASSVASGSLGQGETQYF. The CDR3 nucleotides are TGTGCCAGCAGCGTAGCTTCCGGCTCACTGGGGCAAGGAGAGACCCAGTACTTC.

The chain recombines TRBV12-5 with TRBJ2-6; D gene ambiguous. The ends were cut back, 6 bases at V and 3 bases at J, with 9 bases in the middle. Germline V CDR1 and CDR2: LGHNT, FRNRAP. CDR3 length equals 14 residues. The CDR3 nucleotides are TGTGCTAGTGGATGGAGTGTTGGGGCCAACGTCCTGACTTTC. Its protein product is CASGWSVGANVLTF.